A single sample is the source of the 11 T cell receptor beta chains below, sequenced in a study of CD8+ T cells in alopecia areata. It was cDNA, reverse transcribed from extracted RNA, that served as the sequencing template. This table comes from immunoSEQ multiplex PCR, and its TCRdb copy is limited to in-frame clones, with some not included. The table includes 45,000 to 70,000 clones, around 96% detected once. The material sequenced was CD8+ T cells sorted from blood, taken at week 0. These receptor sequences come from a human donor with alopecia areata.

The CDR3 region has the DNA TGTGCCAGCAGCTTGGCCGTCAGGGAGGGCAAAAACATTCAGTACTTC. The encoded protein is CASSLAVREGKNIQYF. The V call is TRBV5-6, the J call TRBJ2-4, with TRBD2 identical over 7 bases. The CDR3 is 16 amino acids. The germline CDR1 and CDR2 sequences are SGHDT and YYEEEE. The V and J ends lost 0 bases and 3 bases, in that order; junction bases with no gene match: 6. Drawing the rest from reference TRBV5-6 and TRBJ2-4, the complete variable domain is DAGVTQSPTHLIKTRGQQVTLRCSPKSGHDTVSWYQQALGQGPQFIFQYYEEEERQRGNFPDRFSGHQFPNYSSELNVNALLLGDSALYLCASSLAVREGKNIQYFGAGTRLSVL.

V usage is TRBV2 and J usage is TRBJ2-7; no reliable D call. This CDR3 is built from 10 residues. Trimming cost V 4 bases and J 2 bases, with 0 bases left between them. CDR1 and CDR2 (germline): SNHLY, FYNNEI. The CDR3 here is CASSAYEQYF. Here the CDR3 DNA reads TGTGCCAGCAGTGCCTACGAGCAGTACTTC.

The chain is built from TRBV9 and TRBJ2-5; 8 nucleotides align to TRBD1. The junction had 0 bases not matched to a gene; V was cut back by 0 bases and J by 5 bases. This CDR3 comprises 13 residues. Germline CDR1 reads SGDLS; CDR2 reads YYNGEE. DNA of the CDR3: TGTGCCAGCAGCGTAGGACAGGGGGAGACCCAGTACTTC. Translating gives CASSVGQGETQYF.

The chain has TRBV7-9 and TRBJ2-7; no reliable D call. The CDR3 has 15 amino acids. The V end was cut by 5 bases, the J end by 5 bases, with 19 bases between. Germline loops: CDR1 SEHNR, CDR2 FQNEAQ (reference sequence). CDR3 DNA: TGTGCCAGCAGCCCTAGTTGGGGAAGTGACCACGAGCAGTACTTC. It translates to CASSPSWGSDHEQYF. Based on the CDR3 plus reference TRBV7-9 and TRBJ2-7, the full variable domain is DTGVSQNPRHKITKRGQNVTFRCDPISEHNRLYWYRQTLGQGPEFLTYFQNEAQLEKSRLLSDRFSAERPKGSFSTLEIQRTEQGDSAMYLCASSPSWGSDHEQYFGPGTRLTVT.

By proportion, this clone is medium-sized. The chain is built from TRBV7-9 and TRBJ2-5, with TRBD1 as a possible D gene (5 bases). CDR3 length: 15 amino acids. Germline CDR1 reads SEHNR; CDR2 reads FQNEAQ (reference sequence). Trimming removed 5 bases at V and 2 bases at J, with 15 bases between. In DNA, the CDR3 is TGTGCCAGCAGCCGAGGTGGGGCGGAGCAAGAGACCCAGTACTTC. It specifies CASSRGGAEQETQYF. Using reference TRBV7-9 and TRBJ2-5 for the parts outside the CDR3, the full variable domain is DTGVSQNPRHKITKRGQNVTFRCDPISEHNRLYWYRQTLGQGPEFLTYFQNEAQLEKSRLLSDRFSAERPKGSFSTLEIQRTEQGDSAMYLCASSRGGAEQETQYFGPGTRLLVL.

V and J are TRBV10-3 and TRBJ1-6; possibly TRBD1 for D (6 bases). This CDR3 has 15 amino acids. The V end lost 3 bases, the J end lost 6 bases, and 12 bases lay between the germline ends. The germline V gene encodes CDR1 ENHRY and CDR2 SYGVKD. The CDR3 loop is CAISDQGPFNSPLHF. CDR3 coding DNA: TGTGCCATCAGTGATCAGGGGCCGTTTAATTCACCCCTCCACTTT.

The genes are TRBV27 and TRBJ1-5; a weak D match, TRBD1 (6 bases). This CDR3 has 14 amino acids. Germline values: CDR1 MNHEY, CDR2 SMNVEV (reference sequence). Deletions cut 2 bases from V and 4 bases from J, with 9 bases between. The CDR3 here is CASSLRGDNQPQHF. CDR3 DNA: TGTGCCAGCAGTTTAAGGGGGGATAATCAGCCCCAGCATTTT.

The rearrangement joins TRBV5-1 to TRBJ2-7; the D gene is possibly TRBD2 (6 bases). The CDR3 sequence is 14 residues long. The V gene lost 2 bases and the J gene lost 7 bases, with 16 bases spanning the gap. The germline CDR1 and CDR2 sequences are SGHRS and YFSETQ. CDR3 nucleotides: TGCGCCAGCAGCTTTGAGGGACTGTCGGGGGAGCAGTACTTC. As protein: CASSFEGLSGEQYF.

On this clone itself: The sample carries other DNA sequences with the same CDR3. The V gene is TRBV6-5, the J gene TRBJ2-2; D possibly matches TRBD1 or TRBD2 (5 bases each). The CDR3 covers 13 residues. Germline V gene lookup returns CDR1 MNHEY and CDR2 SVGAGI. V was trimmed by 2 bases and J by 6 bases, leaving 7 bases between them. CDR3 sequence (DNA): TGTGCCAGCAGTTACGGGGGAGCCGGGGAGCTGTTTTTT. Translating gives CASSYGGAGELFF.

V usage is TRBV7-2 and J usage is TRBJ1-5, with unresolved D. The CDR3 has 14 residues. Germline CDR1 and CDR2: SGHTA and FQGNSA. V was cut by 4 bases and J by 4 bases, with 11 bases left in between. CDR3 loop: CASSSYVGNQPQHF. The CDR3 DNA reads TGTGCCAGCAGCTCTTATGTAGGGAATCAGCCCCAGCATTTT.

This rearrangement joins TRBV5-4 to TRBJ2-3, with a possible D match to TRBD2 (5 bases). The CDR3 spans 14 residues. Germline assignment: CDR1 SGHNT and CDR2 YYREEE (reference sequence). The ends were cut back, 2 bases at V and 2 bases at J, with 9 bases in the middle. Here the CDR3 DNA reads TGTGCCAGCAGCTTCATGGGAGTCACAGATACGCAGTATTTT. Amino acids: CASSFMGVTDTQYF.